This T cell receptor (beta chain) came from a study of cytomegalovirus exposure and HLA in healthy donors. Study-level points and caveats: The study labeled 164 TCR beta chains cytomegalovirus-associated. Previously analyzed data showed that most TCR beta V segments were productive at a frequency of about 87% or about 30%. Usually a TCR sequence was rare, but some public TCRs were found in many donors. Analyses of presence and absence presupposed an approximately uniform sequencing depth across donors.

Germline V gives CDR1 MNHEY, CDR2 SMNVEV (reference sequence). V was shortened by 2 bases and J by 0 bases, with 8 bases between the two germline ends. The CDR3 runs 15 residues. 60 Vbeta and 13 Jbeta primers were used in PCR. TCRdb keeps only in-frame clones here, not all; method: immunoSEQ multiplex PCR. The sample has about 160,000 clones; over 75% are singletons. For this clone: The antigen is unknown.

The rearrangement links TRBV27 to TRBJ1-3; the D is unclear. The sequenced sample was PBMCs. The sequence came from a woman aged 18-29 years in good health and CMV-seronegative. This CDR3 reads CASSLGLPSGNTIYF. Here the CDR3 DNA reads TGTGCCAGCAGTTTAGGGCTCCCCTCTGGAAACACCATATATTTT.